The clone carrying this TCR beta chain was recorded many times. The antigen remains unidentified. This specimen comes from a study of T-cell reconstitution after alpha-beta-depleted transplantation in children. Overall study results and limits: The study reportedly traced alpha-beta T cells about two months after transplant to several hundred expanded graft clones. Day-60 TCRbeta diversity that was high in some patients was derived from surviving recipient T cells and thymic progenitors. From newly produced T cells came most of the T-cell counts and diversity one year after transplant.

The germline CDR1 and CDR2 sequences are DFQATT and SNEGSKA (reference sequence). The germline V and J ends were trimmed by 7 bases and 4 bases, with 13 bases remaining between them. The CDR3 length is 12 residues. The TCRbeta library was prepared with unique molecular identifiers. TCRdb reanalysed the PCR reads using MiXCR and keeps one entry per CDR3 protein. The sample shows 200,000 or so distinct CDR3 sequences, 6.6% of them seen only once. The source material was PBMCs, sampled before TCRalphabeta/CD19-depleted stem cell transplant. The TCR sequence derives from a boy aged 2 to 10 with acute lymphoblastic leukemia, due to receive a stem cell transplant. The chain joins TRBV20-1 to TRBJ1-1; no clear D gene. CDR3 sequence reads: CSVRRAATEAFF. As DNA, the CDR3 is TGCAGTGTCAGGAGGGCGGCCACTGAAGCTTTCTTT.